This T cell receptor beta chain is from a study of blood T cells in healthy people across ages. From germline, CDR1 is MNHNS and CDR2 SASEGT. The CDR3 spans 12 residues. As to this clonotype: The antigen is not known. At one end, the junction sequence differs from germline, possibly due to a read error.

The study's findings and limits: Long-lived donors exceeded aged donors in naive CD4+ cells and diversity.

The use of a sample-barcoded 5' primer and a J-beta primer mix characterized a second PCR of roughly 7 to 11 cycles. Paired-end reads containing CDR3 totaled no fewer than 2.5 million for each sample. TCRdb reprocessed the 5' RACE reads with MiXCR, giving one entry per CDR3 protein. The sample has just over 800,000 distinct CDR3 sequences; about 62% are singletons. The origin of this receptor is a young man in good health. The sample consisted of blood. This chain connects TRBV6-1 to TRBJ2-7; D unclear. CDR3 region: CASRHGSYKQYF. Written as DNA, the CDR3 is TGTGCCAGCAGACACGGGTCCTACAAGCAGTACTTC.